These T cell receptor beta chains were read from a single sample in a study of long-term antiretroviral therapy in people with HIV. Data came from immunoSEQ multiplex PCR; TCRdb stores just in-frame clones and leaves some out. The profile shows 26,000 or so clones, around 86% of them singletons. The sample here was unsorted PBMCs, taken 1.9 years after starting antiretroviral therapy. These receptors originate from a woman in her twenties or thirties with HIV. Each CDR3 is given with its conserved first and last residue. D genes are given only for firm matches. Where a row states a size, it is once, few, many or the class of an expanded clone; other rows omit it.

>-|TRBJ2-4|-|TRBV2
TGTGCCAGCAGGCCTGACGGACTAACTCAGTACTTC
CASRPDGLTQYF
>-|TRBJ1-5|-|TRBV19
TGTGCCAGTAGTCGTAGAGTCAGGGGCGGCAATCAGCCCCAGCATTTT
CASSRRVRGGNQPQHF
>-|TRBJ1-1|few|TRBV19
TGTGCCAGTAGGCGGGGGGTCGAAGCTTTCTTT
CASRRGVEAFF
>TRBD1|TRBJ1-6|-|TRBV7-2
TGTGCCAGAGTGGAGGCAGGGGGCATTGGTTCACCCCTCCACTTT
CARVEAGGIGSPLHF
>-|TRBJ2-7|-|TRBV11-2
TGTGCCAGCAGCTTCTCCCCTGCCCTCTACGAGCAGTACTTC
CASSFSPALYEQYF
>TRBD1|TRBJ1-1|-|TRBV5-6
TGTGCCAGCAGCGGGAGCCGGGACAGGGGTTCCACTGAAGCTTTCTTT
CASSGSRDRGSTEAFF
>TRBD2|TRBJ2-3|-|TRBV11-3
TGTGCCAGCAGCCCAACTAGCGGGGGTGATACGCAGTATTTT
CASSPTSGGDTQYF
>TRBD1|TRBJ1-5|-|TRBV15
TGTGCCACCAGCAAGAACGGACAGGGGAATCAGCCCCAGCATTTT
CATSKNGQGNQPQHF
>-|TRBJ2-5|-|TRBV5-1
TGCGCCAGCAGTCTGGGGGGCAGGGGAAAGACCCAGTACTTC
CASSLGGRGKTQYF
>-|TRBJ2-1|-|TRBV2
TGTGCCAGCTATTCAGGGGGGGGGCACAATGAGCAGTTCTTC
CASYSGGGHNEQFF
>-|TRBJ2-2|-|TRBV13
TGTGCCAGCAGGGTAGGACTTGAGGCCGGGGAGCTGTTTTTT
CASRVGLEAGELFF
>-|TRBJ2-6|-|TRBV7-9
TGTGCCAGCAGCTTGGGACGGACCTCTGGGGCCAACGTCCTGACTTTC
CASSLGRTSGANVLTF
>TRBD1|TRBJ2-2|-|TRBV30
TGTGCCTGGAGTGACTCCCCGGGACAGGGCGTATTTCTCGGGGAGCTGTTTTTT
CAWSDSPGQGVFLGELFF
>-|TRBJ1-2|-|TRBV7-2
TGTGCCAGCAGCGTACAGGGCTGGGATGTCTATGGCTACACCTTC
CASSVQGWDVYGYTF
>-|TRBJ1-6|-|TRBV2
TGTGCCAGCAGTGAGGGGCGGGGGGTTCTTTCACCCCTCCACTTT
CASSEGRGVLSPLHF
>-|TRBJ1-2|-|TRBV7-9
TGTGCCAGCAGCCTCATGGGTGCTAACTATGGCTACACCTTC
CASSLMGANYGYTF
>TRBD2|TRBJ2-7|medium-sized|TRBV5-6
TGTGCCAGCAGCTTCGGGGGGAGTAACGAGCAGTACTTC
CASSFGGSNEQYF
>-|TRBJ2-3|-|TRBV30
TGTGCCCACGCTTCCGTGGGTTCCGGCACAGATACGCAGTATTTT
CAHASVGSGTDTQYF
>-|TRBJ1-6|-|TRBV27
TGTGCCAGCAGTTTAAACAGGGTCCGTTCACCCCTCCACTTT
CASSLNRVRSPLHF
>-|TRBJ1-3|few|TRBV5-1
TGCGCCAGCAGCTTAAGCGGGAACTCTGGAAACACCATATATTTT
CASSLSGNSGNTIYF
>-|TRBJ1-2|-|TRBV15
TGTGCCACCAGAGAGATAGGACGTCCCTATGGCTACACCTTC
CATREIGRPYGYTF
>-|TRBJ2-4|-|TRBV7-9
TGTGCCAGCAGCCTCCCTCCCCCCATTATGGAAAACATTCAGTACTTC
CASSLPPPIMENIQYF
>TRBD1|TRBJ2-1|-|TRBV5-1
TGCGCCAGCAGCTCACAGGGGGCAGGGGGATCCTACAATGAGCAGTTCTTC
CASSSQGAGGSYNEQFF